Sequencing of this T cell receptor beta chain was carried out in a study of Ad26.COV2.S vaccination and SARS-CoV-2 variants. Libraries were prepared by immunoSEQ multiplex PCR; TCRdb keeps only in-frame clonotypes and omits some of them. The sample contains approximately 500,000 clones, roughly nine tenths of which appear only once. Treatment meaning: 15 to 20 received Ad26.COV2.S at low or high dose, single or two shots; several received placebo; per-sample allocation not given. Each sample was drawn 63 days after the first injection (of vaccine or placebo). CDR3 length equals 16 residues. V gave up 7 bases and J gave up 9 bases; unmatched junction bases: 15. The germline gives CDR1 SQVTM, CDR2 ANQGSEA.

The sequences come from peripheral blood, collected in a trial of Ad26.COV2.S vaccine versus placebo. J is TRBJ2-1 and V is TRBV29-1; 13 bases fit TRBD2. The receptor's source is a person between 18 and 65 years old who received the Ad26.COV2.S COVID-19 vaccine or a placebo. The DNA of the CDR3 is TGCAGCGCCACCGGGACTAGCGGGATTGGGCGAGGTGAGCAGTTCTTC. This codes for CSATGTSGIGRGEQFF.